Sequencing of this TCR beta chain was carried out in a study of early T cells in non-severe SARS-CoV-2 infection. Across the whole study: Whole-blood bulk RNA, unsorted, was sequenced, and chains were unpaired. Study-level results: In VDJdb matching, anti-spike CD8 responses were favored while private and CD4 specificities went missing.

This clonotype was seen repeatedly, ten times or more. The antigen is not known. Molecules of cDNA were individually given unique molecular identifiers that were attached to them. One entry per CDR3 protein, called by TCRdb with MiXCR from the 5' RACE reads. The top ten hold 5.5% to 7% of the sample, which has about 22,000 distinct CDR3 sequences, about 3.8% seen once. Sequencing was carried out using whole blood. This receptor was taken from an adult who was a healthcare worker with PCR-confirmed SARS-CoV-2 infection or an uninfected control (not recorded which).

CDR3 in amino acids: CASSPASGATYEQYF. The CDR3 coding sequence is TGTGCCAGCTCACCCGCTAGCGGGGCCACCTACGAGCAGTACTTC. The chain carries TRBV18 and TRBJ2-7, with 9 positions matching TRBD2. The CDR3 is made up of 15 amino acids. Germline loops: CDR1 KGHSH, CDR2 LQKENI. Trimming at V came to 3 bases and at J to 2 bases, leaving 5 bases not matched to a gene.